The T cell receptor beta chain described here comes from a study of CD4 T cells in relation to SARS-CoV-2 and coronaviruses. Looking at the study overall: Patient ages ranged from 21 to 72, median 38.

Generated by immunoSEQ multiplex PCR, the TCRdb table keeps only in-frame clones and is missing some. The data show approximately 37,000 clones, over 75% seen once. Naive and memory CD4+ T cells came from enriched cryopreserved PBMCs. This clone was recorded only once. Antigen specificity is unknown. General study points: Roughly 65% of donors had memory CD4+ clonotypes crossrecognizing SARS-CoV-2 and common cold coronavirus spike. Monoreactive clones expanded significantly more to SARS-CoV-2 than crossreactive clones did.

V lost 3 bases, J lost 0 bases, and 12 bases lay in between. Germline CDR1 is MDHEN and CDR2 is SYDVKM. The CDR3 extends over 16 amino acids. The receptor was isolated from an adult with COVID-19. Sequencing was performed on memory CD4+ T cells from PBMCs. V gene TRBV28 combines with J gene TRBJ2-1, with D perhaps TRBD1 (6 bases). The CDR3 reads CASSFGGSDSYNEQFF. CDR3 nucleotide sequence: TGTGCCAGCAGTTTTGGGGGCAGCGACTCCTACAATGAGCAGTTCTTC.